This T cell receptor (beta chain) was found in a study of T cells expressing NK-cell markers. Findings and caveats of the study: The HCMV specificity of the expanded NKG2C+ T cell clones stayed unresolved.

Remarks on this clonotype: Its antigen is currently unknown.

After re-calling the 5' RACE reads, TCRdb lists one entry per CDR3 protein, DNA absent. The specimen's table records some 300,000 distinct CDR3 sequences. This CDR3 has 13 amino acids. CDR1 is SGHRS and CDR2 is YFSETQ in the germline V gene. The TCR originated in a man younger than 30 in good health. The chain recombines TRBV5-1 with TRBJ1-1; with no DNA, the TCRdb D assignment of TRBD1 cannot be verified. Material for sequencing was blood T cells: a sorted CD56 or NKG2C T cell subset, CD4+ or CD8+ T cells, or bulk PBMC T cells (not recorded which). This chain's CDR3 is CASSSGTGSEAFF.